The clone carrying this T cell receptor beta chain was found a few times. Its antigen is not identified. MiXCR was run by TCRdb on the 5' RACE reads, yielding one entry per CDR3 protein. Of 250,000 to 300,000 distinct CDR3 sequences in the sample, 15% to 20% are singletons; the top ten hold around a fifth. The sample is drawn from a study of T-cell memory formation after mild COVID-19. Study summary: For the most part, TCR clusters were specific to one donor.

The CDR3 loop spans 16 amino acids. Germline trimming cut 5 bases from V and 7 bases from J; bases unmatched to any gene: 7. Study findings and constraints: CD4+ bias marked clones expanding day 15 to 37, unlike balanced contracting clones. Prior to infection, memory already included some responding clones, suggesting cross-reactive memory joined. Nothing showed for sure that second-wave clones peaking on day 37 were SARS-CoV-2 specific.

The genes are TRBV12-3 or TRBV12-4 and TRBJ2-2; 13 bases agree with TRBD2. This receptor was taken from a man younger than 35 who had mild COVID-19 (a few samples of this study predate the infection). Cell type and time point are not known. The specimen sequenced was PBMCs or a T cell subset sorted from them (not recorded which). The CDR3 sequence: CASSPTSGGAVGELFF. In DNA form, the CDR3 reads TGTGCCAGCAGTCCCACTAGCGGGGGGGCGGTCGGGGAGCTGTTTTTT.